This T cell receptor (beta chain) was recovered during a study of T cell repertoires in cytomegalovirus infection. Study-level information: Public TCR beta signature analysis indicated the presence of both CMV infection and matching HLA type. Broader study findings: Across the ex vivo response, the dominant clonotypes were HLA-C-restricted CMV-specific TCR beta clonotypes. Pooled public TCR beta family frequency picked out CMV carriers with the relevant HLA.

Many counts were recorded for this clonotype. Its target is unknown. Trimming took off 4 bases at V and 4 bases at J, with 10 bases between the two ends. Germline CDR1 and CDR2: SEHNR and FQNEAQ (reference sequence). The CDR3 spans 13 residues. One entry per CDR3 protein results from TCRdb running MiXCR on the reads. The sample has 200,000 to 300,000 distinct CDR3 sequences, approximately 9.1% seen once. This receptor was obtained from a human donor in good health (CMV status not recorded). Some clones in this sample may be carry-over from other donors' samples. The chain links TRBV7-9 to TRBJ2-5; D is unclear. The specimen sequenced was PBMCs. The DNA of the CDR3 is TGTGCCAGCAGCTGGGCATATTTAGAGACCCAGTACTTC. It yields the protein CASSWAYLETQYF.